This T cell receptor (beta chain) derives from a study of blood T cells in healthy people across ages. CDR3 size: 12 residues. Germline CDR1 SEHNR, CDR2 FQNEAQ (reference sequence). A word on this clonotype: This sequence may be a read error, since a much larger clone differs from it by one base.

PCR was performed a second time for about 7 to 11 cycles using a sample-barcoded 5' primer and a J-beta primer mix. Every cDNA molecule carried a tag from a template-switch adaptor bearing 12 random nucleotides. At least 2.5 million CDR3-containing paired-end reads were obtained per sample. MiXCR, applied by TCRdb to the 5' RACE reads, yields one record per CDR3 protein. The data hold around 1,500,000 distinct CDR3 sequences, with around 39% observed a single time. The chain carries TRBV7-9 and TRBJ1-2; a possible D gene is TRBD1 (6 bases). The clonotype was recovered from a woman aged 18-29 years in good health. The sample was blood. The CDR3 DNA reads TGTGCCGGCAGCCTGGGACAAGAAGGCTACACCTTC. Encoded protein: CAGSLGQEGYTF. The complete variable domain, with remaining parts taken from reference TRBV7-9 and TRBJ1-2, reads DTGVSQNPRHKITKRGQNVTFRCDPISEHNRLYWYRQTLGQGPEFLTYFQNEAQLEKSRLLSDRFSAERPKGSFSTLEIQRTEQGDSAMYLCAGSLGQEGYTFGSGTRLTVV.